The text below deals with one T cell receptor beta chain. The data are from a study of blood T cell repertoires in COVID-19. Study-wide context: Samples of COVID-19 (acute and convalescent) were obtained from the United States, Italy and Spain. Sources were T cells, B-cell-depleted T cells, or PBMCs; the material itself was cDNA or gDNA.

Original processing notes: Nucleated cell counts were estimated from reference gene primer amplification. The data were produced by immunoSEQ multiplex PCR, yet TCRdb's version contains in-frame clones alone and is incomplete. V and J calls plus clone size are reproduced from that table; the DNA served to infer D and trimming. The data contain around 160,000 clones, approximately 86% of them singletons. Per germline, CDR1 MNHEY and CDR2 SVGEGT. This CDR3 is 15 amino acids long. V shed 1 base, J shed 3 bases, and the junction held 3 bases outside the gene matches. This sequence was found in a man between 60 and 70 years old with acute or convalescent COVID-19. V gene TRBV6-2 or TRBV6-3 combines with J gene TRBJ2-3, with 8 bases aligning to TRBD2. What was sequenced was peripheral blood. This CDR3 reads CASSYLAGRTDTQYF. The CDR3, as DNA: TGTGCCAGCAGTTACTTAGCGGGAAGGACAGATACGCAGTATTTT.